This T cell receptor beta chain was found in a study of blood T cell repertoires in COVID-19. About the study: Sites in the United States, Italy and Spain provided acute and convalescent COVID-19 samples. The analysed material was cDNA or gDNA that came from T cells, B-cell-depleted T cells, or PBMCs.

Trimming pared 1 base from V and 12 bases from J, leaving 21 bases between. The CDR3 has 16 amino acids. Germline V gene sequence: CDR1 KGHDR, CDR2 SFDVKD. Authors' data handling: Estimates of nucleated cell counts were drawn from the amplification of reference gene primers. Profiling relied on immunoSEQ multiplex PCR, and the TCRdb table lists in-frame clones only, not all of them. D and trimming were read from the DNA, whereas the V and J calls and clone size are those reported in that table. The sample holds 95,000 or so clones; approximately 88% are singletons and the top ten take roughly 3.5%. This chain links TRBV24-1 with TRBJ2-1, with D maybe TRBD2 (6 bases). The receptor comes from a woman in her sixties or seventies with acute or convalescent COVID-19. Sequencing was done on a sample of peripheral blood. DNA for the CDR3: TGTGCCACCAGTGATTTTCAGGGACTGCCTCATAACGGGCAGTTCTTC. It specifies CATSDFQGLPHNGQFF.